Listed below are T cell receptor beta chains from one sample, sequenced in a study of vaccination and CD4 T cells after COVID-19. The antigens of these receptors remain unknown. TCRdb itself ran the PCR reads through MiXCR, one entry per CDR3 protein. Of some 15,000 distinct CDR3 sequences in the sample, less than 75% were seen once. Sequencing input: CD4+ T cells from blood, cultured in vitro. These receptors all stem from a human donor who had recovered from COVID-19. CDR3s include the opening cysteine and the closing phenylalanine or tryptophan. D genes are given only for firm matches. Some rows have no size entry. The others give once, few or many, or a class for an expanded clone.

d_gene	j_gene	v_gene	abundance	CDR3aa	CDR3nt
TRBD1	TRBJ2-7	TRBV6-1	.	CASSEGQGDYYEQYF	TGTGCCAGCAGTGAGGGACAGGGGGATTATTACGAGCAGTACTTC
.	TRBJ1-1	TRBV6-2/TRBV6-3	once	CASSPTGTANLEAFF	TGTGCCAGCAGTCCCACCGGGACGGCCAATTTGGAAGCTTTCTTT
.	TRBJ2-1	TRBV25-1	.	CASSALVGGSYNEQFF	TGTGCCAGCAGTGCACTTGTAGGGGGTTCCTACAATGAGCAGTTCTTC
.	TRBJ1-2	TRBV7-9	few	CASSLVSTANYGYTF	TGTGCCAGCAGCTTAGTATCTACAGCAAACTATGGCTACACCTTC
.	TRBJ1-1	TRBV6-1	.	CASSVHQNTEAFF	TGTGCCAGCAGTGTACACCAGAACACTGAAGCTTTCTTT
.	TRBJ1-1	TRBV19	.	CASRRDAQNTEAFF	TGTGCCAGTAGGCGGGACGCGCAGAACACTGAAGCTTTCTTT
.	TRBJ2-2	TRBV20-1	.	CSAREGAGTGELFF	TGCAGTGCTAGGGAGGGAGCGGGCACCGGGGAGCTGTTTTTT
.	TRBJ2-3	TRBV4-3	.	CASSQAPPDTQYF	TGCGCCAGCAGCCAAGCTCCCCCAGATACGCAGTATTTT
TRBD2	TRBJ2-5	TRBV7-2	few	CASSLAPPGRPGQETQYF	TGTGCCAGCAGCTTAGCTCCCCCCGGGAGGCCGGGACAAGAGACCCAGTACTTC
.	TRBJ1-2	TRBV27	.	CASSLQGSGYGYTF	TGTGCCAGCAGTTTGCAGGGGTCGGGCTATGGCTACACCTTC
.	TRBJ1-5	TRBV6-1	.	CASSEGRGNQPQHF	TGTGCCAGCAGTGAAGGTAGAGGGAATCAGCCCCAGCATTTT